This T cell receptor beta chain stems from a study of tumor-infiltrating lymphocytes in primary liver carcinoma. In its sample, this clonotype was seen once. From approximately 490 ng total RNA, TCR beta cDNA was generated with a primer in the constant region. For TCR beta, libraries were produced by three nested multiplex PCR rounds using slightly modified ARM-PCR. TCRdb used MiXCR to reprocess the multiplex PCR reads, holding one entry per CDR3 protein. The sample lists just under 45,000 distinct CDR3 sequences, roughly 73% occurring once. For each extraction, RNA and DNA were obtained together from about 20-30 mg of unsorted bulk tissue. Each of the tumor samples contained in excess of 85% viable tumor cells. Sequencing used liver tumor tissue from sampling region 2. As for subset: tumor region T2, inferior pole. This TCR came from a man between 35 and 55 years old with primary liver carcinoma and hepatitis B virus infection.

CDR3 protein: CSVPGMDGRTTDTQYF. The CDR3 bases are TGCAGCGTCCCTGGAATGGACGGACGTACCACAGATACGCAGTATTTT. V usage is TRBV29-1 and J usage is TRBJ2-3; no clear D gene. The V gene's germline CDR1 is SQVTM and CDR2 ANQGSEA. The V gene lost 6 bases and the J gene lost 2 bases, with 21 bases spanning the gap. This CDR3 has 16 residues.